What follows are 16 T cell receptor beta chains derived from one specimen sequenced in a study of T cell responses to AZD1222 COVID-19 vaccine. Data came from immunoSEQ multiplex PCR; TCRdb stores just in-frame clones and leaves some out. Of roughly 140,000 clones in the sample, roughly nine tenths are singletons; the top ten hold around 3.7%. The source was peripheral blood, collected on day 0 of AZD1222 vaccination. Receptors were obtained from an adult in good health.

The V call is TRBV24-1, the J call TRBJ1-1, with TRBD1 matching 7 bases. This CDR3 has 13 amino acids. Germline lookup yields CDR1 KGHDR and CDR2 SFDVKD. V shed 7 bases, J shed 1 base, and the junction held 2 bases outside the gene matches. The CDR3 DNA is TGTGCCACCAGCAACAGGGGGAACACTGAAGCTTTCTTT. It yields the protein CATSNRGNTEAFF.

This chain links TRBV2 with TRBJ1-2; 7 bases match TRBD1. Germline V CDR1 and CDR2: SNHLY, FYNNEI. The V and J ends lost 3 bases and 4 bases, in that order; junction bases with no gene match: 5. This CDR3 is built from 14 residues. CDR3: CASSDNRGGYGYTF. The CDR3 nucleotides read TGTGCCAGCAGTGATAACAGGGGCGGCTATGGCTACACCTTC.

This clone was detected a few times. This rearrangement joins TRBV12-5 to TRBJ2-7, with TRBD2 matching 7 bases. The CDR3 spans 19 residues. From germline, CDR1 is LGHNT and CDR2 FRNRAP. J gave up 3 bases and V 0 bases, and 17 bases lay outside the gene matches. The CDR3 DNA is TGTGCTAGTGGTTTGGTACTGTGGAGCGGGATAAGAAGGCACTACGAGCAGTACTTC. This codes for CASGLVLWSGIRRHYEQYF.

This chain connects TRBV6-6 to TRBJ2-7; weak D call: TRBD2 (6 bases). Trimming left V 0 bases short and J 5 bases short, with 11 bases between. Germline lookup yields CDR1 MNHNY and CDR2 SVGAGI (reference sequence). The CDR3 loop spans 14 amino acids. The CDR3 loop is CASSYSREADEQYF. Written as DNA, the CDR3 is TGTGCCAGCAGTTACTCAAGGGAGGCCGACGAGCAGTACTTC.

The V gene is TRBV4-2, the J gene TRBJ2-7; D gene ambiguous. This CDR3 is built from 12 residues. V was clipped by 6 bases and J by 1 base, with 7 bases between them. The germline V gene encodes CDR1 LGHNA and CDR2 YNFKEQ. The CDR3 coding sequence is TGTGCCAGCAGTCCCGGATCCTACGAGCAGTACTTC. It yields the protein CASSPGSYEQYF.

The chain carries TRBV6-5 and TRBJ2-1; D may correspond to TRBD1 or TRBD2 (5 bases each). Looked up from germline, CDR1 is MNHEY and CDR2 is SVGAGI. V lost 0 bases to trimming and J lost 1 base, with 10 bases between them. The CDR3 has 16 residues. The CDR3 sequence: CASSYSRGGSYNEQFF. DNA of the CDR3: TGTGCCAGCAGTTACTCGAGGGGCGGGTCCTACAATGAGCAGTTCTTC.

V gene TRBV14 combines with J gene TRBJ1-6, with 9 bases that match TRBD1. The germline gives CDR1 SGHDN, CDR2 FVKESK. J lost 7 bases, V lost 5 bases, and 6 bases had no gene match. The CDR3 extends over 15 amino acids. The DNA for the CDR3 is TGTGCCAGCAGCACCAGGACAGGGGCGAATTCACCCCTCCACTTT. It encodes CASSTRTGANSPLHF.

CDR3 residues: CSVEKADTEAFF. The DNA for the CDR3 is TGCAGCGTTGAGAAGGCGGACACTGAAGCTTTCTTT. The chain carries TRBV29-1 and TRBJ1-1; no definite D call. The V gene lost 3 bases and the J gene lost 3 bases, with 8 bases spanning the gap. Germline lookup yields CDR1 SQVTM and CDR2 ANQGSEA. The CDR3 spans 12 residues.

This rearrangement joins TRBV6-5 to TRBJ2-2; 10 bases line up with TRBD2. CDR1 and CDR2 from the germline V gene are MNHEY and SVGAGI. J was trimmed by 6 bases and V by 6 bases; bases with no gene match: 7. The CDR3 is 15 residues long. The chain's CDR3 is CASRSGGAFPGELFF. The CDR3 DNA sequence: TGTGCCAGCAGAAGCGGGGGGGCGTTTCCCGGGGAGCTGTTTTTT.

This sequence joins TRBV19 and TRBJ1-5, with 8 bases lining up with TRBD1. The CDR3 is made up of 17 amino acids. From germline, CDR1 is LNHDA and CDR2 SQIVND (reference sequence). V was clipped by 1 base and J by 4 bases; unmatched bases: 9. In DNA form, the CDR3 reads TGTGCCAGTAGTATAGGGTTCAGGGGGCCTTTGAATCAGCCCCAGCATTTT. This translates into CASSIGFRGPLNQPQHF.

This clone was detected a few times. The chain couples TRBV13 to TRBJ2-2; 7 nucleotides align to TRBD1. V lost 0 bases to trimming and J lost 2 bases; unmatched junction nucleotides: 6. Germline V gene data show CDR1 as PRHDT and CDR2 as FYEKMQ (reference sequence). The CDR3 contains 17 residues. CDR3 coding DNA: TGTGCCAGCAGCTTAGGGGGGACAGTGACCAACACCGGGGAGCTGTTTTTT. This gives the protein CASSLGGTVTNTGELFF.

V usage is TRBV29-1 and J usage is TRBJ2-5; D assignment may be TRBD1 or TRBD2 (5 bases each). The germline V and J ends were trimmed by 6 bases and 5 bases, with 19 bases remaining between them. Germline CDR1 is SQVTM and CDR2 is ANQGSEA. There are 14 residues in the CDR3. The CDR3 bases are TGCAGCGTATTCTCATGGGGGACCAGGGAGACCCAGTACTTC. It translates to CSVFSWGTRETQYF. Combining the CDR3 with reference TRBV29-1 and TRBJ2-5 gives the whole variable domain SAVISQKPSRDICQRGTSLTIQCQVDSQVTMMFWYRQQPGQSLTLIATANQGSEATYESGFVIDKFPISRPNLTFSTLTVSNMSPEDSSIYLCSVFSWGTRETQYFGPGTRLLVL.

The chain recombines TRBV4-2 with TRBJ2-1, with D possibly being TRBD1 (6 bases). Germline lookup yields CDR1 LGHNA and CDR2 YNFKEQ. This CDR3 has 18 amino acids. The V gene lost 4 bases and the J gene lost 4 bases, with 23 bases spanning the gap. The CDR3 reads CASSPGARQTGPYNEQFF. The CDR3 DNA reads TGTGCCAGCAGCCCAGGGGCAAGACAGACGGGACCTTACAATGAGCAGTTCTTC.

The gene calls are TRBV6-2 or TRBV6-3 and TRBJ1-2; perhaps TRBD1 as D (5 bases). The CDR3 extends over 15 amino acids. Between the trimmed V and J ends, which lost 0 bases and 4 bases, there was a span of 12 bases. Germline V gene sequence: CDR1 MNHEY, CDR2 SVGEGT. CDR3 residues: CASSYSTGSVYGYTF. CDR3 nucleotide sequence: TGTGCCAGCAGTTACTCCACAGGATCTGTCTATGGCTACACCTTC.

The table lists this clone with a count of one. The chain couples TRBV19 to TRBJ2-5; no firm D call. The germline CDR1 and CDR2 sequences are LNHDA and SQIVND (reference sequence). The CDR3 is made up of 13 amino acids. V was trimmed by 4 bases and J by 5 bases, leaving 11 bases between them. CDR3 in DNA: TGTGCCAGTAGTACCCGAGACTGGGAGACCCAGTACTTC. As protein: CASSTRDWETQYF.

The chain carries TRBV27 and TRBJ2-5, with 9 bases fitting TRBD1. V was pared by 6 bases and J by 0 bases, with 5 bases of the junction left unmatched. The length of the CDR3 is 15 residues. In germline, CDR1 is MNHEY, CDR2 SMNVEV (reference sequence). Here the CDR3 reads CASSWTGEYQETQYF. CDR3 sequence (DNA): TGTGCCAGCAGCTGGACAGGGGAGTACCAAGAGACCCAGTACTTC.